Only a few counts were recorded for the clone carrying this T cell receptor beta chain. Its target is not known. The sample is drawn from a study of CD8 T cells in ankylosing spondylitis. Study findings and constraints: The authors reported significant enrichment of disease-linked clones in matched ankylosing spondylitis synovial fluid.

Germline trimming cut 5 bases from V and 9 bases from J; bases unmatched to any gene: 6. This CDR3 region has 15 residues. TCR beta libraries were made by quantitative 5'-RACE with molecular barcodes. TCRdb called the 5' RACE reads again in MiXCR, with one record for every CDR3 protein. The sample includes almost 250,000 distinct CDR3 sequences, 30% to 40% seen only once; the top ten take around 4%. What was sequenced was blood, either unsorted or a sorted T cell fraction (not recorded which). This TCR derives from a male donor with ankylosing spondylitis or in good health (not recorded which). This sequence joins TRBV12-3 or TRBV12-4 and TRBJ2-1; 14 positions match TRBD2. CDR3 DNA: TGTGCCAGCAGTCCGACTAGCGGGGGGGCCAGTGAGCAGTTCTTC. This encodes CASSPTSGGASEQFF.